Listed below are T cell receptor beta chains from one sample, sequenced in a study of T cell responses to AZD1222 COVID-19 vaccine. The assay was immunoSEQ multiplex PCR, and TCRdb's table has in-frame clones only and misses some. In the table there are over 85,000 clones, around 89% of which are singletons. Sequenced material: peripheral blood, taken on day 0 of AZD1222 vaccination. The receptor source for this set is an adult in good health. Each CDR3 is given without its conserved first and last residue. Part of the rows lack a size; the others show once, few, many or a class for expanded clones.

TRBV30,-,TRBJ1-1,AWSVQPRNTEAF
TRBV5-1,-,TRBJ2-7,ASSLGKGGEQY
TRBV20-1,once,TRBJ2-1,SASPQPYNEQF
TRBV30,-,TRBJ1-2,ACRPDSIYGYT
TRBV7-2,-,TRBJ2-5,ASSLALGRGEGETQY
TRBV24-1,-,TRBJ2-2,ATGREDYNTGELF
TRBV18,-,TRBJ1-5,ASSPGAGTPQH
TRBV5-4,-,TRBJ2-4,ASSRLGGSMSQNIQY
TRBV25-1,-,TRBJ2-5,ASSERQGWQETQY
TRBV5-1,-,TRBJ2-1,ASSPQGHSYNEQF
TRBV14,-,TRBJ1-3,ASSQYSTIY
TRBV19,-,TRBJ1-2,ASSPATATGKGYT
TRBV5-4,few,TRBJ2-2,ASSPTGTNTGELF
TRBV15,-,TRBJ2-7,ATSRTGTGSRQY
TRBV6-6,-,TRBJ1-4,ASSYSSGGTEKLF
TRBV28,-,TRBJ1-6,ASSPGQGRTPLH
TRBV4-3,few,TRBJ1-6,ASSQDDVSGNSPLH
TRBV10-2,-,TRBJ1-3,ASSEHSAGNTIY
TRBV7-8,-,TRBJ2-7,ASSVTRGHEQY
TRBV7-2,-,TRBJ1-3,ASTLRLTGNTIY
TRBV28,-,TRBJ2-3,ASSLLGTLAGGVPDTQY
TRBV19,-,TRBJ1-2,ASSAGGSTSYGYT
TRBV7-9,few,TRBJ2-7,ASSFGQGYEQY
TRBV3-1/TRBV3-2,-,TRBJ2-1,ASSQSGTDYNEQF
TRBV7-2,-,TRBJ2-3,ASSRVAGGGGTQY
TRBV6-4,-,TRBJ1-1,ASSEQGATEAF
TRBV19,-,TRBJ1-5,ASSRQGGNQPQH
TRBV6-5,-,TRBJ1-2,ASSLAASYGYT
TRBV27,-,TRBJ2-3,ASSALSSTQY
TRBV4-3,-,TRBJ1-3,ASSQSFAGQGPFYAQNTIY
TRBV5-5,once,TRBJ2-3,ASSRDRAADTQY
TRBV5-6,-,TRBJ1-6,ASSLQGVGSPLH
TRBV28,-,TRBJ2-7,ASSLYAGAQGEQY
TRBV7-9,-,TRBJ2-2,ASSDRVTTGELF
TRBV3-1/TRBV3-2,-,TRBJ2-2,ASSQGSGATGELF